These 21 T cell receptor beta chains came from one sample sequenced in a study of human T cells and chemical hapten exposure. TCRdb reprocessed the RACE reads via MiXCR and lists one record per CDR3 protein. The sample includes about 360,000 distinct CDR3 sequences, roughly 5% of them seen just once. Time point specified: patch test 1, 2 weeks after DPC sensitization. Treatment defined: therapeutic diphenylcyclopropenone sensitization with weekly scalp DPC. Material: whole blood, obtained in connection with sensitization to the hapten diphenylcyclopropenone (DPC). Receptors were obtained from a woman aged 50 to 60 with alopecia areata. Some clones in this sample may be carry-over from other donors' samples.

This clonotype was observed a few times. The genes are TRBV7-6 and TRBJ2-1, with D possibly matching TRBD2 (7 bases). The CDR3 extends over 17 amino acids. The V gene's germline CDR1 is SGHVS and CDR2 FNYEAQ. Trimming left V 1 base short and J 0 bases short, with 13 bases between. The CDR3 is CASSLVAGDNSYNEQFF. CDR3 bases: TGTGCCAGCAGCTTAGTGGCGGGGGACAACTCCTACAATGAGCAGTTCTTC.

The chain couples TRBV6-1 to TRBJ1-6; TRBD1 might be the D (6 bases). Trimming took 5 bases from V and 7 from J, leaving 24 bases between them. The germline gives CDR1 MNHNS, CDR2 SASEGT. The CDR3 length is 18 residues. The CDR3 DNA reads as TGTGCCAGCAGTACCCTGGCAGGGGTTGCCCTATGGAATTCACCCCTCCACTTT. Translation: CASSTLAGVALWNSPLHF.

This clonotype was picked up a small number of times. The chain joins TRBV27 to TRBJ1-5; D not certain. The CDR3 spans 14 residues. Between the trimmed V and J ends, which lost 0 bases and 5 bases, there was a span of 8 bases. Germline V CDR1 and CDR2: MNHEY, SMNVEV (reference sequence). The CDR3 protein is CASSLSGRDQPQHF. The CDR3 DNA reads TGTGCCAGCAGTTTATCTGGGAGAGATCAGCCCCAGCATTTT.

This clonotype was observed many times. The chain couples TRBV3-1 to TRBJ1-5; 7 bases are shared with TRBD1. J lost 3 bases, V lost 1 base, and 6 bases had no gene match. The CDR3 is made up of 16 amino acids. Looked up from germline, CDR1 is LGHDT and CDR2 is YNNKEL (reference sequence). The CDR3 coding sequence is TGTGCCAGCAGCCAAGGGCCAGGGGGTATCAATCAGCCCCAGCATTTT. This sequence encodes CASSQGPGGINQPQHF.

This clonotype has a handful of counts. This sequence joins TRBV6-1 and TRBJ1-1; D not resolved. Germline V gene lookup returns CDR1 MNHNS and CDR2 SASEGT. V was pared by 2 bases and J by 2 bases, with 15 bases between. This CDR3 is 16 amino acids long. For the CDR3, the DNA is TGTGCCAGCAGTGAACTGGCATTTGACGACAACACTGAAGCTTTCTTT. This gives the protein CASSELAFDDNTEAFF.

This clonotype was observed a handful of times. The genes are TRBV7-2 and TRBJ1-6; the match to TRBD1 covers 9 bases. This CDR3 contains 15 residues. Germline CDR1 is SGHTA and CDR2 is FQGNSA. V was clipped by 5 bases and J by 9 bases; unmatched bases: 8. The CDR3 nucleotides are TGTGCCAGCAGCCCGGGGGGACAGGGCTTTTCACCCCTCCACTTT. It yields the protein CASSPGGQGFSPLHF.

The table lists this clonotype with many counts. The chain joins TRBV11-2 to TRBJ1-1, with D possibly matching TRBD1 (5 bases). The CDR3 loop spans 18 amino acids. V dropped 4 bases and J dropped 1 base, with 22 bases sitting between them. Germline loops: CDR1 SGHAT, CDR2 FQNNGV. The CDR3 bases are TGTGCCAGCAGCTACCCCGACATTAAAGGGACCTCGAACACTGAAGCTTTCTTT. This encodes CASSYPDIKGTSNTEAFF.

V is TRBV30 and J is TRBJ2-7, with D possibly being TRBD2 (5 bases). The CDR3 contains 11 residues. V was cut by 2 bases and J by 7 bases, with 9 bases left in between. Germline assignment: CDR1 GTSNPN and CDR2 SVGIG (reference sequence). The CDR3, as DNA: TGTGCCTGGAGTAGGTCGGGGGAGCAGTACTTC. It encodes CAWSRSGEQYF.

Ten or more counts support this clonotype. The chain carries TRBV29-1 and TRBJ1-4; no clear D. The CDR3 totals 13 residues. The V end was cut by 5 bases, the J end by 7 bases, with 14 bases between. Germline CDR1 SQVTM, CDR2 ANQGSEA. In DNA form, the CDR3 reads TGCAGCGTTTTAGGCGGGTGGGCTGAAAAACTGTTTTTT. Protein: CSVLGGWAEKLFF.

The J gene is TRBJ2-7, the V gene TRBV7-8; TRBD1 might be the D (6 bases). V gave up 5 bases and J gave up 0 bases, with 17 bases separating them. The CDR3 has 16 amino acids. Germline V CDR1 and CDR2: SGHVS, FQNEAQ. The DNA for the CDR3 is TGTGCCAGCAGCCAGATGACAGGTGCCGGCTCCTACGAGCAGTACTTC. Translating it yields CASSQMTGAGSYEQYF.

This clonotype was found a few times. J is TRBJ2-1 and V is TRBV12-3 or TRBV12-4; D perhaps matches TRBD1 (5 bases). V lost 4 bases and J lost 5, with 9 bases in between. The CDR3 contains 13 residues. The CDR3 DNA reads TGTGCCAGCAGTTCCAGGGCCGACAATGAGCAGTTCTTC. Its protein product is CASSSRADNEQFF.

This clonotype was counted between two and nine times. J is TRBJ1-1 and V is TRBV7-9; 7 bases line up with TRBD1. The V gene's germline CDR1 is SEHNR and CDR2 FQNEAQ (reference sequence). V lost 4 bases and J lost 4; bases outside the gene matches: 9. This CDR3 is built from 15 residues. In DNA, the CDR3 is TGTGCCAGCAGCTCTCTGGAGGGGGCACGCACTGAAGCTTTCTTT. This translates into CASSSLEGARTEAFF.

The table lists this clonotype with many counts. The J gene is TRBJ2-2, the V gene TRBV27, with no clear D. Germline V gene data show CDR1 as MNHEY and CDR2 as SMNVEV (reference sequence). There are 11 residues in the CDR3. Trimming stripped 8 bases from V and 8 bases from J, with 9 bases between. The CDR3 sequence is CASGSGGELFF. The CDR3 DNA is TGTGCCAGCGGGTCTGGGGGGGAGCTGTTTTTT.

A few counts support this clonotype. The chain links TRBV6-2 or TRBV6-3 to TRBJ2-7; a possible D gene is TRBD2 (6 bases). Germline-derived CDR1 and CDR2 are MNHEY and SVGEGT. The CDR3 has 15 amino acids. V lost 2 bases and J 2 bases, leaving 13 bases between the germline ends. CDR3 loop: CASSYGAGRAYEQYF. The CDR3 DNA sequence: TGTGCCAGCAGTTACGGGGCGGGGCGAGCCTACGAGCAGTACTTC.

This clonotype was seen at least ten times. The chain carries TRBV29-1 and TRBJ2-1; TRBD2 aligns across 13 bases. Per germline, CDR1 SQVTM and CDR2 ANQGSEA. V lost 6 bases to trimming and J lost 4 bases; unmatched junction nucleotides: 6. The CDR3 is 15 amino acids. The chain's CDR3 is CSVGGTSGKYNEQFF. CDR3 coding DNA: TGCAGCGTGGGGGGGACTAGCGGGAAGTACAATGAGCAGTTCTTC.

At least ten counts were recorded for this clonotype. This sequence joins TRBV27 and TRBJ1-1; D call uncertain. Deletions cut 6 bases from V and 2 bases from J, with 13 bases between. Germline CDR1 reads MNHEY; CDR2 reads SMNVEV (reference sequence). CDR3 size: 14 residues. The CDR3 DNA sequence: TGTGCCAGCAGCCGGACCGCCGGAAACACTGAAGCTTTCTTT. It encodes CASSRTAGNTEAFF.

This clonotype was seen ten or more times. The chain uses TRBV20-1 and TRBJ2-5; D is possibly TRBD1 or TRBD2 (5 bases each). Trimming removed 4 bases from V and 4 bases from J, with 19 bases in between. The CDR3 length is 15 residues. Germline assignment: CDR1 DFQATT and CDR2 SNEGSKA (reference sequence). CDR3 nucleotides: TGCAGTGCTATCTCGGGACGGCCACTTGGAGAGACCCAGTACTTC. It encodes CSAISGRPLGETQYF.

This clonotype was picked up many times. This chain joins TRBV6-5 and TRBJ1-1, with a possible D match to TRBD1 (6 bases). CDR3 length: 13 residues. CDR1 is MNHEY and CDR2 is SVGAGI in the germline V gene. Trimming stripped 3 bases from V and 6 bases from J, with 11 bases between. CDR3 residues: CASSYDRIAEAFF. In DNA, the CDR3 is TGTGCCAGCAGTTATGACAGGATCGCTGAAGCTTTCTTT.

This clonotype came up many times. V gene TRBV6-2 or TRBV6-3 combines with J gene TRBJ1-2; 7 nucleotides agree with TRBD1. The germline V gene encodes CDR1 MNHEY and CDR2 SVGEGT. The CDR3 has 14 amino acids. The ends lost 7 bases at V and 4 bases at J; junction bases unmatched: 9. This CDR3 reads CASTLDRTVYGYTF. The CDR3 DNA is TGTGCCAGCACCCTGGACAGGACCGTCTATGGCTACACCTTC.

This chain joins TRBV7-2 and TRBJ2-7, with D possibly called TRBD1 or TRBD2 (5 bases each). The CDR3 extends over 15 amino acids. CDR1 and CDR2 from the germline V gene are SGHTA and FQGNSA. The V and J ends lost 2 bases and 0 bases respectively, with 11 bases between them. CDR3 DNA: TGTGCCAGCAGCTTAAATTCTGGGGGCTCCTACGAGCAGTACTTC. The encoded protein is CASSLNSGGSYEQYF. Variable domain in full (rest from reference TRBV7-2 and TRBJ2-7): GAGVSQSPSNKVTEKGKDVELRCDPISGHTALYWYRQSLGQGLEFLIYFQGNSAPDKSGLPSDRFSAERTGGSVSTLTIQRTQQEDSAVYLCASSLNSGGSYEQYFGPGTRLTVT.

This rearrangement joins TRBV2 to TRBJ1-5; TRBD1 matches at 7 bases. V was pared by 5 bases and J by 4 bases, with 8 bases of the junction left unmatched. The CDR3 length is 15 residues. The V gene's germline CDR1 is SNHLY and CDR2 FYNNEI. CDR3 amino acids: CASSIGTALNQPQHF. The CDR3 region has the DNA TGTGCCAGCAGTATCGGGACAGCCTTAAATCAGCCCCAGCATTTT.